Below, 23 T cell receptor beta chains from the same sample are listed, as sequenced in a study of blood T cell repertoires in COVID-19. Clones were read by immunoSEQ multiplex PCR, and TCRdb kept only the in-frame ones, dropping some. The table includes over 150,000 clones, approximately 80% detected once. Sample: peripheral blood. The receptors stem from a woman of 80 years or more with acute or convalescent COVID-19.

V gene TRBV6-2 or TRBV6-3 combines with J gene TRBJ2-2, with 8 bases matching TRBD2. The CDR3 consists of 18 residues. Germline-derived CDR1 and CDR2 are MNHEY and SVGEGT. The trim removed 0 bases at V and 3 bases at J, leaving 9 bases unmatched. CDR3 amino acids: CASSYSGGGNLDTGELFF. CDR3 DNA: TGTGCCAGCAGTTACTCTGGCGGGGGGAATTTGGACACCGGGGAGCTGTTTTTT.

The chain links TRBV7-8 to TRBJ2-2; 8 bases match TRBD1. J was trimmed by 2 bases and V by 3 bases; bases with no gene match: 8. CDR1 is SGHVS and CDR2 is FQNEAQ in the germline V gene. The CDR3 extends over 17 amino acids. This CDR3 is CASSLRPGGRNTGELFF. DNA for the CDR3: TGTGCCAGCAGCTTGCGTCCAGGGGGCCGTAACACCGGGGAGCTGTTTTTT.

V gene TRBV9 combines with J gene TRBJ1-2, with D possibly TRBD1 on 5 matching bases. The germline gives CDR1 SGDLS, CDR2 YYNGEE. V gave up 0 bases and J gave up 0 bases, with 9 bases separating them. This CDR3 has 15 amino acids. Here the CDR3 reads CASSVAGTTNYGYTF. The DNA for the CDR3 is TGTGCCAGCAGCGTAGCCGGGACTACTAACTATGGCTACACCTTC.

The chain couples TRBV5-6 to TRBJ2-2; 9 bases map to TRBD2. The V gene end was trimmed by 4 bases and the J gene end by 0 bases; junction bases not matched to a gene: 7. The CDR3 is 17 amino acids. Germline CDR1 SGHDT, CDR2 YYEEEE. The CDR3 DNA reads as TGTGCCAGCAGCCGGCGGGGGGGATTCCCGAACACCGGGGAGCTGTTTTTT. Residues: CASSRRGGFPNTGELFF. Full variable domain (remainder filled in from reference TRBV5-6 and TRBJ2-2): DAGVTQSPTHLIKTRGQQVTLRCSPKSGHDTVSWYQQALGQGPQFIFQYYEEEERQRGNFPDRFSGHQFPNYSSELNVNALLLGDSALYLCASSRRGGFPNTGELFFGEGSRLTVL.

The chain couples TRBV7-9 to TRBJ2-2, with 8 bases matching TRBD1. After removal of 3 bases from V and 7 bases from J, the junction contained 13 bases not matched to a gene. The CDR3 extends over 17 amino acids. CDR1 SEHNR and CDR2 FQNEAQ come from the germline V gene (reference sequence). The chain's CDR3 is CASSFSSGQGTIGELFF. CDR3 nucleotide sequence: TGTGCCAGCAGCTTTTCCTCCGGACAGGGTACTATCGGGGAGCTGTTTTTT.

The chain joins TRBV29-1 to TRBJ1-5, with 10 bases matching TRBD1. There are 15 residues in the CDR3. V was clipped by 6 bases and J by 5 bases; unmatched bases: 10. Germline assignment: CDR1 SQVTM and CDR2 ANQGSEA. The CDR3 region is CSVTTGGRVDQPQHF. The CDR3 coding sequence is TGCAGCGTCACGACAGGGGGCCGTGTGGATCAGCCCCAGCATTTT.

The rearrangement links TRBV12-3 or TRBV12-4 to TRBJ1-6; D is uncertain. This CDR3 region has 13 residues. The V end lost 2 bases, the J end lost 10 bases, and 9 bases lay between the germline ends. The CDR3 coding sequence is TGTGCCAGCAGTTTACTAGAAGGATCACCCCTCCACTTT. Protein sequence: CASSLLEGSPLHF.

The table lists this clone with a few counts. The rearrangement uses TRBV30 and TRBJ1-3; 9 bases agree with TRBD1. The CDR3 consists of 15 residues. The J segment lost 3 bases and the V segment lost 3 bases, leaving 6 bases of the junction unmatched. Germline assignment: CDR1 GTSNPN and CDR2 SVGIG (reference sequence). As DNA, the CDR3 is TGTGCCTGGAGCGATGGACAGGGGTATGGAAACACCATATATTTT. It codes for CAWSDGQGYGNTIYF.

The V and J genes are TRBV18 and TRBJ2-2; 12 bases align to TRBD2. The CDR3 sequence is 18 residues long. The V gene end was trimmed by 6 bases and the J gene end by 3 bases; junction bases not matched to a gene: 11. Germline V gene sequence: CDR1 KGHSH, CDR2 LQKENI. CDR3 sequence: CASSPETSGSRHTGELFF. CDR3 DNA: TGTGCCAGCTCTCCGGAGACTAGCGGGAGTCGTCACACCGGGGAGCTGTTTTTT.

This sequence joins TRBV6-5 and TRBJ1-6; TRBD1 agrees at 7 bases. Trimming removed 2 bases from V and 4 bases from J; junction bases left unmatched: 5. This CDR3 region has 16 residues. The germline V gene has CDR1 MNHEY and CDR2 SVGAGI. DNA for the CDR3: TGTGCCAGCAGTTACACCCCGACAGGGTATAATTCACCCCTCCACTTT. Translated, it gives CASSYTPTGYNSPLHF.

This clone is a singleton in its sample. Written as DNA, the CDR3 is TGTGCCAGCAGTACACAGGGGCAAGGCTACACCTTC. This gives the protein CASSTQGQGYTF. The V gene is TRBV27, the J gene TRBJ1-2, with 7 positions matching TRBD1. Trimming took 5 bases from V and 8 from J; bases not matched to a gene: 5. This CDR3 region has 12 residues. Per germline, CDR1 MNHEY and CDR2 SMNVEV (reference sequence).

The chain joins TRBV11-2 to TRBJ1-5, with D unresolved. Germline CDR1 reads SGHAT; CDR2 reads FQNNGV. The CDR3 is 13 amino acids. V lost 0 bases and J lost 5, with 5 bases in between. Here the CDR3 reads CASSLDEDQPQHF. The CDR3 DNA sequence: TGTGCCAGCAGCTTAGATGAGGATCAGCCCCAGCATTTT.

The V call is TRBV27, the J call TRBJ1-4; 8 bases align to TRBD1. From germline, CDR1 is MNHEY and CDR2 SMNVEV (reference sequence). The junction had 6 bases not matched to a gene; V was cut back by 2 bases and J by 7 bases. The length of the CDR3 is 15 residues. CDR3 in amino acids: CASSLGQGAGEKLFF. CDR3 nucleotides: TGTGCCAGCAGTTTAGGCCAGGGGGCTGGTGAAAAACTGTTTTTT.

The V and J genes are TRBV10-3 and TRBJ2-5; D gene uncertain. This CDR3 has 14 amino acids. CDR1 ENHRY and CDR2 SYGVKD come from the germline V gene. V was shortened by 0 bases and J by 2 bases, with 7 bases between the two germline ends. As DNA, the CDR3 is TGTGCCATCAGTGAGTCGACTGAACAAGAGACCCAGTACTTC. This sequence encodes CAISESTEQETQYF.

The chain has TRBV6-6 and TRBJ2-3; 9 bases line up with TRBD1. Germline CDR1 reads MNHNY; CDR2 reads SVGAGI (reference sequence). The CDR3 has 14 residues. After removal of 6 bases from V and 3 bases from J, the junction contained 4 bases not matched to a gene. The CDR3 DNA follows: TGTGCCAGCAGACAGACAGGGGGGACAGATACGCAGTATTTT. Protein sequence: CASRQTGGTDTQYF.

V is TRBV18 and J is TRBJ2-1, with a possible D match to TRBD1 (5 bases). Trimming took 2 bases from V and 6 from J, leaving 8 bases between them. Germline CDR1 is KGHSH and CDR2 is LQKENI. The CDR3 length is 13 residues. The chain's CDR3 is CASSPRGPNEQFF. In nucleotides, the CDR3 is TGTGCCAGCTCACCAAGGGGCCCCAATGAGCAGTTCTTC.

V usage is TRBV5-3 and J usage is TRBJ1-2, with a tentative D call TRBD1 (6 bases). TRBV5-3 is an open reading frame whose function is uncertain. With 0 bases removed from V and 8 bases from J, the gap between germline ends came to 17 bases. This CDR3 spans 15 amino acids. The DNA for the CDR3 is TGTGCCAGAAGCTTGGACAGGGAAGGATTTCGGGGCTACACCTTC. Translating gives CARSLDREGFRGYTF.

This clone was seen only a few times. The genes are TRBV6-5 and TRBJ1-2; tentative D call: TRBD1 (5 bases). CDR3 length: 13 residues. The V gene lost 7 bases and the J gene lost 3 bases, with 12 bases spanning the gap. CDR1 and CDR2 from the germline V gene are MNHEY and SVGAGI. CDR3 in amino acids: CASKFSTDYGYTF. CDR3 DNA sequence: TGTGCCAGCAAGTTCTCGACAGACTATGGCTACACCTTC.

The V gene is TRBV11-3, the J gene TRBJ2-5; the match to TRBD1 covers 9 bases. The CDR3 sequence is 19 residues long. Looked up from germline, CDR1 is SGHNT and CDR2 is YENEEA. Trimming removed 1 base from V and 6 bases from J; junction bases left unmatched: 18. The DNA for the CDR3 is TGTGCCAGCAGCTTAGGTGTTGGGACAGGGACGGAGTACGGAAAGACCCAGTACTTC. Its protein is CASSLGVGTGTEYGKTQYF.

The gene calls are TRBV19 and TRBJ1-2; D unclear. Germline CDR1 reads LNHDA; CDR2 reads SQIVND (reference sequence). The germline V and J ends were trimmed by 5 bases and 1 base, with 11 bases remaining between them. This CDR3 is 14 amino acids long. The CDR3 DNA reads TGTGCCAGTAGTTCTACGCGTATTAACTATGGCTACACCTTC. Protein product: CASSSTRINYGYTF.

In its sample, this clone was seen once. The rearrangement joins TRBV19 to TRBJ2-7, with 9 bases that match TRBD1. Looked up from germline, CDR1 is LNHDA and CDR2 is SQIVND (reference sequence). CDR3 length: 15 amino acids. The V segment lost 5 bases and the J segment 2 bases; nucleotides outside the gene matches: 7. In DNA, the CDR3 is TGTGCCAGTAGTGCTGCGGGGACAGGGACCTACGAGCAGTACTTC. This codes for CASSAAGTGTYEQYF.

This sequence joins TRBV5-1 and TRBJ2-7; the D is unclear. CDR3 length: 13 amino acids. CDR1 and CDR2 (germline): SGHRS, YFSETQ. V lost 5 bases and J 3 bases, leaving 12 bases between the germline ends. DNA of the CDR3: TGCGCCAGCAGTCTTGCGGCGCTCTACGAGCAGTACTTC. It specifies CASSLAALYEQYF.

The chain joins TRBV27 to TRBJ1-4, with D perhaps matching TRBD1 (5 bases). The CDR3 has 14 residues. V was shortened by 2 bases and J by 8 bases, with 12 bases between the two germline ends. CDR1 is MNHEY, CDR2 SMNVEV, per germline (reference sequence). The CDR3 protein is CASSLEGRAEKLFF. CDR3 in DNA: TGTGCCAGCAGTTTAGAGGGGAGGGCCGAAAAACTGTTTTTT.